The source of this TCR beta chain is a study of T cell responses to AZD1222 COVID-19 vaccine. Study-wide findings and caveats: Reportedly, nearly half the spike-specific TCRs target unmutated variant regions. Elevations in Spike-specific TCR breadth and depth followed administration of two AZD1222 doses.

A remark on this clone: What it binds is not known.

With 7 bases removed from V and 7 bases from J, the gap between germline ends came to 10 bases. This CDR3 has 11 residues. From germline, CDR1 is MNHEY and CDR2 SVGAGI. Measured with immunoSEQ multiplex PCR; TCRdb has only the in-frame clones, and not every one. This table holds about 100,000 clones, roughly 87% found once. V gene TRBV6-5 combines with J gene TRBJ1-2, with a weak D call TRBD1 (6 bases). The input for sequencing was peripheral blood, taken 28 days after the second AZD1222 dose. This clonotype was obtained from an adult who received the AZD1222 COVID-19 vaccine. For the CDR3, the DNA is TGTGCCAGCAAGGGGACACTTGGCTACACCTTC. It is translated as CASKGTLGYTF.